These T cell receptor beta chains were read from a single sample in a study of OX40 agonist ivuxolimab in advanced cancers. Repertoires were generated with immunoSEQ multiplex PCR, while TCRdb's copy carries only in-frame clones and drops some. The sample has around 15,000 clones, approximately 80% seen once. The source material was CD4+ or CD8+ T cells sorted from blood, sampled in a trial of the OX40 agonist ivuxolimab. The receptors here all came from an adult with an advanced solid tumor such as melanoma, head and neck, liver or kidney cancer. CDR3s include the opening cysteine and the closing phenylalanine or tryptophan. Each record gives: J gene, D gene, V gene, clone size, CDR3 protein. The D gene is left open where the match is weak. Expanded clones are given a class, and other clones once, few, many or no size at all.

TRBJ2-1	TRBD2	TRBV29-1	-	CSVMTSGRRFEQFF
TRBJ2-7	-	TRBV7-2	-	CASSFVSSTYEQYF
TRBJ2-2	-	TRBV7-9	-	CASSLDTGELFF
TRBJ2-7	TRBD1	TRBV27	once	CASSAFDRVSSYEQYF
TRBJ2-1	TRBD1	TRBV11-2	-	CASSSWDSQQFF
TRBJ2-7	-	TRBV27	medium-sized	CASRITPGGGWYEQYF
TRBJ1-5	-	TRBV7-3	-	CASSLGQDQPQHF
TRBJ2-2	-	TRBV30	once	CAWSVYTGELFF
TRBJ2-7	-	TRBV19	-	CASSRRDTGAYEQYF
TRBJ2-7	-	TRBV19	-	CASSIGSEQYF
TRBJ2-7	-	TRBV19	once	CASQPESTGIYEQYF
TRBJ1-2	-	TRBV21-1	-	CASSKAPGGPGGYTF
TRBJ2-3	-	TRBV9	-	CASSQTQDLDTQYF
TRBJ2-1	-	TRBV10-2	-	CASRLDSYNEQFF
TRBJ2-1	-	TRBV9	-	CASSVTASSYNEQFF
TRBJ1-1	TRBD1	TRBV6-1	-	CASRSQGEAFF
TRBJ1-1	TRBD1	TRBV19	-	CASSTFRGTEAFF
TRBJ2-1	TRBD2	TRBV11-2	-	CASSWERELYYNEQFF
TRBJ1-1	-	TRBV6-1	-	CASTTWENTEAFF
TRBJ2-2	TRBD2	TRBV10-3	few	CAISGTNNTGELFF
TRBJ1-2	-	TRBV4-2	-	CASSGIRDYTF
TRBJ2-7	-	TRBV28	medium-sized	CASSRSRGTGTYEQYF
TRBJ1-2	TRBD1	TRBV4-1	-	CASSQGGDRDGYTF
TRBJ2-7	-	TRBV28	-	CASSFDGAYEQYF
TRBJ2-1	-	TRBV7-3	-	CASSLTSDSYNEQFF
TRBJ2-6	-	TRBV12-2	-	CASRAEQTTQSRANVLTF
TRBJ1-6	TRBD1	TRBV7-4	-	CASSHPQGDKTPLHF
TRBJ1-4	-	TRBV15	-	CATSRDQTEKLFF
TRBJ2-1	-	TRBV5-1	-	CASSLAEFTSHEQFF
TRBJ2-7	-	TRBV21-1	-	CASSVAASGSYEQYF
TRBJ2-1	TRBD1	TRBV7-9	-	CASSSDRGTYNEQFF